Listed here is a single TCR beta chain. Antigen unknown. Germline V gene lookup returns CDR1 MDHEN and CDR2 SYDVKM. The length of the CDR3 is 15 residues. Trimming took off 2 bases at V and 4 bases at J, with 11 bases between the two ends. Assay used: immunoSEQ multiplex PCR; TCRdb lists only in-frame clones, some missing. The table has around 91,000 clones, approximately 88% seen once. The sample comes from a study of identifying expanded T cells in peripheral blood. Whole-study findings and limits: Clone count variance between approximately two-week samples rose with total template count.

This sequence joins TRBV28 and TRBJ1-4, with D tentatively TRBD1 (6 bases). The sequence was collected from a person aged 18 to 75 in good health. The sample comprised blood. The CDR3 protein is CASSLATGSNEKLFF. In DNA, the CDR3 is TGTGCCAGCAGTTTAGCGACAGGCAGTAATGAAAAACTGTTTTTT.